This is a list of T cell receptor beta chains from one sample in a study of beta chain features in type 1 diabetes. Clones were read by immunoSEQ multiplex PCR, and TCRdb kept only the in-frame ones, dropping some. The top ten hold around 0.045% of the sample, which has 360,000 or so clones, 15% to 20% seen once. The specimen sequenced was naive CD4+ T cells from blood. The receptors stem from a woman younger than 30 in good health. The CDR3 runs from the conserved cysteine through the conserved F or W. D genes are given only for firm matches. Clone size, where shown, is once, few, many, or a class for clones that have expanded.

j_gene | d_gene | len | abundance | v_gene | CDR3nt | CDR3aa
TRBJ1-2 | - | 13 | few | TRBV6-5 | TGTGCCAGCAGTTCCAGACAGTACTATGGCTACACCTTC | CASSSRQYYGYTF
TRBJ2-5 | - | 14 | few | TRBV7-2 | TGTGCCAGCATCCCGGAACGGGGGACGGAGACCCAGTACTTC | CASIPERGTETQYF
TRBJ2-6 | - | 14 | few | TRBV18 | TGTGCCAGCTCACCGGAGTATGGGGCCAACGTCCTGACTTTC | CASSPEYGANVLTF
TRBJ1-5 | TRBD1 | 13 | - | TRBV6-5 | TGTGCCAGCAGTACCGGGACAGGCGAGCCCCAGCATTTT | CASSTGTGEPQHF
TRBJ2-5 | - | 13 | - | TRBV7-9 | TGTGCCAGCAGCCGGGGTCAAACGGAGACCCAGTACTTC | CASSRGQTETQYF
TRBJ1-5 | TRBD1 | 13 | few | TRBV5-1 | TGCGCCAGCAGCTTTACAGGGGATCAGCCCCAGCATTTT | CASSFTGDQPQHF
TRBJ1-2 | - | 13 | - | TRBV10-3 | TGTGCCATCAGTGAGCGAGGGAACTATGGCTACACCTTC | CAISERGNYGYTF
TRBJ2-3 | TRBD2 | 14 | - | TRBV9 | TGTGCCAGCAGCGTAGAGACTAGCGGCGATACGCAGTATTTT | CASSVETSGDTQYF
TRBJ2-5 | - | 15 | - | TRBV11-1 | TGTGCCAGCAGCTTAGCTTTCGGACTCCAAGAGACCCAGTACTTC | CASSLAFGLQETQYF
TRBJ1-1 | - | 13 | - | TRBV7-9 | TGTGCCAGCAGCTTAGAACAGGGCACTGAAGCTTTCTTT | CASSLEQGTEAFF
TRBJ2-1 | - | 14 | - | TRBV2 | TGTGCCAGCAGGGACAGCCTGAACTACAATGAGCAGTTCTTC | CASRDSLNYNEQFF
TRBJ2-7 | - | 12 | few | TRBV10-3 | TGTGCCCCCGACAGTTCCACCTACGAGCAGTACTTC | CAPDSSTYEQYF
TRBJ2-1 | TRBD2 | 14 | few | TRBV7-3 | TGTGCCAGCAGCTCGGGACTCGGGAGGAATGAGCAGTTCTTC | CASSSGLGRNEQFF
TRBJ2-7 | - | 14 | - | TRBV6-6 | TGTGCCAGCAGTCGACAGGCGGCCTCCTACGAGCAGTACTTC | CASSRQAASYEQYF
TRBJ2-1 | TRBD2 | 15 | few | TRBV5-4 | TGTGCCAGCAGCCCCAGGACTAGCGAGGGCGGTGAGCAGTTCTTC | CASSPRTSEGGEQFF
TRBJ2-7 | TRBD2 | 18 | - | TRBV4-2 | TGTGCCAGCAGCCAAGACCCCAGTGCGAGCGGGAAGCCCTACGAGCAGTACTTC | CASSQDPSASGKPYEQYF
TRBJ2-1 | TRBD1 | 14 | - | TRBV6-5 | TGTGCCAGCAGTTACTCAACGAGGGGGCAAGGGCAGTTCTTC | CASSYSTRGQGQFF
TRBJ2-1 | TRBD2 | 15 | - | TRBV2 | TGTGCCAGAAGACTAGCGGGAGGGCCGCGGGGTGAGCAGTTCTTC | CARRLAGGPRGEQFF
TRBJ1-5 | TRBD1 | 15 | few | TRBV19 | TGTGCCAGTAGTATACGGGACAGGGGGAATCAGCCCCAGCATTTT | CASSIRDRGNQPQHF
TRBJ2-1 | - | 12 | few | TRBV12-2 | TGTGCAAGTCGCCAGTTAGGGGGTGAGCAGTTCTTC | CASRQLGGEQFF
TRBJ2-7 | TRBD2 | 16 | - | TRBV5-4 | TGTGCCAGCAGCCCCGGGGGGACGGTAAGCTCCTACGAGCAGTACTTC | CASSPGGTVSSYEQYF
TRBJ2-7 | TRBD1 | 14 | few | TRBV7-2 | TGTGCCAGCAGCTCAGACAGGGGGCCACACGAGCAGTACTTC | CASSSDRGPHEQYF
TRBJ2-7 | - | 11 | few | TRBV2 | TGTGCCAGCAGGTCGTCCTACGAGCAGTACTTC | CASRSSYEQYF
TRBJ1-2 | TRBD1 | 16 | - | TRBV4-1 | TGCGCCAGCAGCCCGACAGGGGGCCCAGCTAACTATGGCTACACCTTC | CASSPTGGPANYGYTF
TRBJ2-7 | TRBD1 | 15 | few | TRBV11-1 | TGTGCCAGCAGCATCGGACAGGGGGCGGGATACGAGCAGTACTTC | CASSIGQGAGYEQYF
TRBJ2-3 | TRBD2 | 15 | - | TRBV4-3 | TGCGCCAGCAGCCAGCGGGGGGGCAGGGCAGATACGCAGTATTTT | CASSQRGGRADTQYF
TRBJ2-3 | - | 13 | - | TRBV6-5 | TGTGCCAGCAGGGATAGCATCACAGATACGCAGTATTTT | CASRDSITDTQYF
TRBJ1-2 | - | 14 | - | TRBV2 | TGTGCCAGCAACATCCTCGACACCGTCTATGGCTACACCTTC | CASNILDTVYGYTF
TRBJ2-5 | - | 14 | - | TRBV5-4 | TGTGCCAGCAGCCCCCCGCGGGGGCCGGAGACCCAGTACTTC | CASSPPRGPETQYF
TRBJ2-6 | - | 16 | - | TRBV7-9 | TGTGCCAGCAGCTCGGGAACCCGCTCTGGGGCCAACGTCCTGACTTTC | CASSSGTRSGANVLTF
TRBJ2-3 | TRBD2 | 18 | - | TRBV14 | TGTGCCAGCAGCCAAACACAAGGACTAGCGGGAGGGCCAGATACGCAGTATTTT | CASSQTQGLAGGPDTQYF
TRBJ2-5 | TRBD1 | 14 | - | TRBV5-5 | TGTGCCAGCACGGGTGGACAGGGAAAAGAGACCCAGTACTTC | CASTGGQGKETQYF
TRBJ1-2 | TRBD1 | 13 | - | TRBV6-5 | TGTGCCAGCAGTCACAGACAGGGAGGAGGCTACACCTTC | CASSHRQGGGYTF
TRBJ1-1 | - | 11 | - | TRBV19 | TGTGCCAGTAACCAGGGTACTGAAGCTTTCTTT | CASNQGTEAFF
TRBJ1-2 | TRBD1 | 14 | few | TRBV11-2 | TGTGCCAGCAGCTACCCACAGGGGGTCTATGGCTACACCTTC | CASSYPQGVYGYTF
TRBJ2-7 | TRBD1 | 12 | - | TRBV5-6 | TGTGCCAGCAGACGGACAGGGGTCGAGCAGTACTTC | CASRRTGVEQYF
TRBJ1-5 | - | 16 | few | TRBV27 | TGTGCCAGCAGCCCTGGGGCAGGGTACAGCAATCAGCCCCAGCATTTT | CASSPGAGYSNQPQHF
TRBJ1-2 | - | 15 | - | TRBV9 | TGTGCCAGCAGCGTATCTGACAGAGATCCATATGGCTACACCTTC | CASSVSDRDPYGYTF
TRBJ2-1 | - | 15 | few | TRBV5-1 | TGCGCCAGCAGCTTGGTCAGGGTCTCCTACAATGAGCAGTTCTTC | CASSLVRVSYNEQFF
TRBJ1-3 | TRBD1 | 14 | - | TRBV4-2 | TGTGCCAGCAGTCCGACAGGGTCTGGAAACACCATATATTTT | CASSPTGSGNTIYF
TRBJ2-1 | TRBD2 | 15 | few | TRBV5-7 | TGTGCCAGCAGCTTCACTAGCGGGATCTCCGATGAGCAGTTCTTC | CASSFTSGISDEQFF
TRBJ1-4 | TRBD1 | 15 | - | TRBV6-6 | TGTGCCAGCAGCGACAGGGGGGCTTGGAGTGAAAAACTGTTTTTT | CASSDRGAWSEKLFF
TRBJ2-5 | - | 13 | - | TRBV29-1 | TGCAGCGTTGTGGCACCGCTTATAGAGACCCAGTACTTC | CSVVAPLIETQYF